These 16 T cell receptor beta chains share one sample of origin, sequenced in a study of T-cell memory formation after mild COVID-19. TCRdb processed the 5' RACE reads anew with MiXCR; each CDR3 protein has one entry. The table records around 300,000 distinct CDR3 sequences, 13% to 15% of them present only once. Material: PBMCs or a T cell subset sorted from them (not recorded which). Every receptor here comes from a man aged 18 to 29 who had mild COVID-19 (a few samples of this study predate the infection). Cell type and time point are not known.

This chain connects TRBV19 to TRBJ1-1, with D perhaps TRBD1 (6 bases). The germline V gene encodes CDR1 LNHDA and CDR2 SQIVND (reference sequence). The CDR3 is made up of 13 amino acids. V lost 7 bases to trimming and J lost 3 bases, with 12 bases between them. The DNA of the CDR3 is TGTGCCAGTAAAGCGGGGGCGTACACTGAAGCTTTCTTT. This sequence encodes CASKAGAYTEAFF.

The V call is TRBV27, the J call TRBJ2-7; no firm D call. CDR1 MNHEY and CDR2 SMNVEV come from the germline V gene (reference sequence). The CDR3 sequence is 12 residues long. Trimming cost V 8 bases and J 6 bases, with 14 bases left between them. As DNA, the CDR3 is TGTGCCAGCTACTACGTCGTGGGCGAGCAGTACTTC. Its protein is CASYYVVGEQYF.

The V call is TRBV5-1, the J call TRBJ1-1; TRBD1 might be the D (6 bases). V was clipped by 4 bases and J by 3 bases, with 13 bases between them. The CDR3 has 14 residues. CDR1 is SGHRS, CDR2 YFSETQ, per germline. The CDR3 DNA sequence: TGCGCCAGCAGCGGGGGGCACTTAGACACTGAAGCTTTCTTT. This gives the protein CASSGGHLDTEAFF.

This clonotype was detected ten times or more. V is TRBV7-9 and J is TRBJ2-4, with TRBD1 as a possible D gene (6 bases). The V gene's germline CDR1 is SEHNR and CDR2 FQNEAQ (reference sequence). There are 15 residues in the CDR3. Between the trimmed V and J ends, which lost 5 bases and 6 bases, there was a span of 17 bases. CDR3 sequence (DNA): TGTGCCAGCAGCCCCCGACAGGAATTGGGAAACATTCAGTACTTC. Its protein product is CASSPRQELGNIQYF.

The rearrangement links TRBV5-4 to TRBJ2-1, with D perhaps given as TRBD1 or TRBD2 (7 bases each). Trimming stripped 4 bases from V and 0 bases from J, with 11 bases between. Germline CDR1 SGHNT, CDR2 YYREEE (reference sequence). This CDR3 is 15 amino acids long. CDR3 DNA: TGTGCCAGCAGCAGCGGGACAGCCTCCTACAATGAGCAGTTCTTC. Translating gives CASSSGTASYNEQFF.

This chain links TRBV7-3 with TRBJ2-1; 8 nucleotides line up with TRBD2. V shed 6 bases, J shed 6 bases, and the junction held 10 bases outside the gene matches. CDR3 size: 15 residues. Per the germline V gene, CDR1 is SGHTA and CDR2 is FQGTGA. The chain's CDR3 is CASRQSGTRPNEQFF. Written as DNA, the CDR3 is TGTGCCAGCAGGCAATCCGGGACTAGGCCCAATGAGCAGTTCTTC.

This clonotype was picked up many times. In nucleotides, the CDR3 is TGTGCCAGCAGCTTAGGTTCGTGGGTCTCCACAGATACGCAGTATTTT. Translating gives CASSLGSWVSTDTQYF. This rearrangement joins TRBV7-9 to TRBJ2-3; D not certain. The V gene's germline CDR1 is SEHNR and CDR2 FQNEAQ (reference sequence). CDR3 length: 16 residues. V shed 1 base and J shed 2 bases, with 13 bases lying between them.

Many counts were recorded for this clonotype. The chain combines TRBV20-1 with TRBJ2-7; tentatively, D is TRBD1 (5 bases). Trimming removed 6 bases at V and 3 bases at J, with 15 bases between. Germline CDR1 is DFQATT and CDR2 is SNEGSKA (reference sequence). This CDR3 contains 13 residues. This CDR3 is CSATNTGYYEQYF. The CDR3 coding sequence is TGCAGTGCGACAAACACAGGTTACTACGAGCAGTACTTC.

The chain carries TRBV6-2 or TRBV6-3 and TRBJ2-5; D tentatively reads TRBD1 or TRBD2 (5 bases each). The germline V and J ends were trimmed by 2 bases and 0 bases, with 10 bases remaining between them. CDR1 and CDR2 (germline): MNHEY, SVGEGT. CDR3 length: 15 amino acids. CDR3 residues: CASSYTGPYQETQYF. In nucleotides, the CDR3 is TGTGCCAGCAGTTACACGGGACCCTACCAAGAGACCCAGTACTTC.

This clonotype was seen a few times. This chain uses TRBV5-1 with TRBJ2-1; a weak D match, TRBD2 (5 bases). CDR3 length: 14 residues. Germline CDR1 is SGHRS and CDR2 is YFSETQ. Deletions cut 0 bases from V and 2 bases from J, with 6 bases between. The CDR3 bases are TGCGCCAGCAGCTTGGACGGGGCCTACAATGAGCAGTTCTTC. It encodes CASSLDGAYNEQFF.

The chain uses TRBV5-1 and TRBJ2-5; possible D gene TRBD2, 6 bases. Germline-derived CDR1 and CDR2 are SGHRS and YFSETQ. V dropped 4 bases and J dropped 2 bases, with 18 bases sitting between them. This CDR3 region has 16 residues. The CDR3 region is CASSGGNTGLQETQYF. The CDR3 DNA reads as TGCGCCAGCAGCGGGGGGAATACAGGACTGCAAGAGACCCAGTACTTC.

The table lists this clonotype with a few counts. This chain joins TRBV4-3 and TRBJ2-1; D is unresolved. The V end lost 0 bases, the J end lost 3 bases, and 15 bases lay between the germline ends. Germline values: CDR1 LGHNA, CDR2 YSLEER. This CDR3 contains 17 residues. The CDR3 region is CASSQDLLTRGYNEQFF. Written as DNA, the CDR3 is TGCGCCAGCAGCCAAGATCTACTGACCCGAGGCTACAATGAGCAGTTCTTC.

This chain joins TRBV20-1 and TRBJ2-7; D could derive from TRBD1 or TRBD2 (5 bases each). Germline V gene data show CDR1 as DFQATT and CDR2 as SNEGSKA (reference sequence). This CDR3 region has 13 residues. The V and J ends lost 4 bases and 5 bases respectively, with 15 bases between them. The CDR3 coding sequence is TGCAGTGCTACGCTCCTGGGACGGCACGAGCAGTACGTC. Translating gives CSATLLGRHEQYV.

The table lists this clonotype with a few counts. V gene TRBV5-1 combines with J gene TRBJ1-1; D is unclear. With 0 bases removed from V and 7 bases from J, the gap between germline ends came to 10 bases. Germline lookup yields CDR1 SGHRS and CDR2 YFSETQ. This CDR3 contains 13 residues. The chain's CDR3 is CASSLARDLEAFF. The CDR3 coding sequence is TGCGCCAGCAGCTTGGCCCGGGATCTTGAAGCTTTCTTT.

The chain employs TRBV7-9 and TRBJ2-5; D possibly uses TRBD1 or TRBD2 (5 bases each). V was shortened by 4 bases and J by 5 bases, with 17 bases between the two germline ends. Per the germline V gene, CDR1 is SEHNR and CDR2 is FQNEAQ (reference sequence). The CDR3 runs 15 residues. The CDR3 here is CASSSSGTGTETQYF. Here the CDR3 DNA reads TGTGCCAGCAGCTCCTCAGGGACCGGGACGGAGACCCAGTACTTC.

This clonotype has ten or more counts. This chain joins TRBV20-1 and TRBJ2-1, with 12 bases aligning to TRBD2. The germline V gene encodes CDR1 DFQATT and CDR2 SNEGSKA (reference sequence). Germline trimming cut 4 bases from V and 4 bases from J; bases unmatched to any gene: 5. The CDR3 contains 15 residues. The CDR3 sequence: CSATLLAGGYNEQFF. CDR3 nucleotide sequence: TGCAGTGCTACACTACTAGCGGGGGGATACAATGAGCAGTTCTTC.